The 10 T cell receptor beta chains reported below all come from one sample, sequenced in a study of regulatory T cells in long-lasting Graves disease. Time point reported: newly diagnosed GD, antithyroid drugs for less than 3 months. RNA isolated from PBMCs was used to make the TCR library. Arm-PCR of CDR3 regions and iRepertoire HTBI primers were used to build TCR beta libraries. A single record per CDR3 protein comes from TCRdb applying MiXCR to the multiplex PCR reads. The sample shows hundreds of thousands of distinct CDR3 sequences, roughly 16% of them seen only once. This sample also appeared in a second study, on T cells in Graves' hyperthyroidism and ophthalmopathy.

The sequencing used peripheral blood mononuclear cells (PBMCs), collected at new diagnosis, from a patient treated with antithyroid drugs. The receptor source for this set is a man aged 18 to 30 with Graves disease.

In this sample, this clonotype turned up a few times. This chain connects TRBV12-3 or TRBV12-4 to TRBJ1-5; D gene ambiguous. Trimming took off 4 bases at V and 4 bases at J, with 8 bases between the two ends. The CDR3 has 13 amino acids. The CDR3 loop reads CASSYTENQPQHF. Written as DNA, the CDR3 is TGTGCCAGCAGTTACACTGAGAATCAGCCCCAGCATTTT.

This clonotype was recorded at least ten times. The CDR3 sequence: CASSFLAGGYQETQYF. The CDR3, as DNA: TGTGCCAGCAGCTTCTTAGCGGGAGGGTACCAAGAGACCCAGTACTTC. The chain recombines TRBV11-2 with TRBJ2-5; 11 bases align to TRBD2. The CDR3 consists of 16 residues. From germline, CDR1 is SGHAT and CDR2 FQNNGV. J gave up 0 bases and V 3 bases, and 3 bases lay outside the gene matches.

This clonotype came up many times. The chain combines TRBV18 with TRBJ1-1; no clear D gene. Trimming took off 1 base at V and 1 base at J, with 4 bases between the two ends. The CDR3 is 13 residues long. Germline V gene data show CDR1 as KGHSH and CDR2 as LQKENI. The chain's CDR3 is CASSPQRNTEAFF. In DNA form, the CDR3 reads TGTGCCAGCTCACCACAGAGGAACACTGAAGCTTTCTTT.

The sample holds a few counts of this clonotype. The rearrangement uses TRBV4-1 and TRBJ1-5; 8 nucleotides agree with TRBD1. The CDR3 is made up of 16 amino acids. The trim removed 2 bases at V and 6 bases at J, leaving 9 bases unmatched. Germline assignment: CDR1 MGHRA and CDR2 YSYEKL. The CDR3 nucleotides read TGCGCCAGCAGCCAAACTCCAGGGGGCTATGCTCAGCCCCAGCATTTT. Encoded protein: CASSQTPGGYAQPQHF.

This clonotype came up many times. The V gene is TRBV28, the J gene TRBJ1-1; possible D gene TRBD1, 6 bases. The V end lost 2 bases, the J end lost 1 base, and 14 bases lay between the germline ends. Germline-derived CDR1 and CDR2 are MDHEN and SYDVKM. CDR3 size: 16 residues. CDR3 DNA sequence: TGTGCCAGCAGTTTACCCACCCAACAGGGGAACACTGAAGCTTTCTTT. Residues: CASSLPTQQGNTEAFF.

With regard to this clonotype: The junction and the germline gene differ at one end; a read error may be behind it. This chain uses TRBV5-4 with TRBJ1-1; 9 nucleotides match TRBD1. Germline-derived CDR1 and CDR2 are SGHNT and YYREEE (reference sequence). The CDR3 sequence is 17 residues long. This CDR3 reads CASSLEITGGLLTEAFF. CDR3 nucleotides: TGTGCCAGCAGTTTGGAGATAACAGGGGGCTTGTTGACTGAAGCTTTCTTT.

This clonotype was counted between two and nine times. The chain combines TRBV9 with TRBJ2-7; a possible D gene is TRBD2 (5 bases). Deletions cut 3 bases from V and 0 bases from J, with 13 bases between. The germline gives CDR1 SGDLS, CDR2 YYNGEE. The CDR3 length is 15 residues. The CDR3, as DNA: TGTGCCAGCAGCGGAGGAGCGGACTTCTCCTACGAGCAGTACTTC. Protein: CASSGGADFSYEQYF. The full variable domain, in which reference TRBV9 and TRBJ2-7 provide the parts outside the CDR3, is DSGVTQTPKHLITATGQRVTLRCSPRSGDLSVYWYQQSLDQGLQFLIQYYNGEERAKGNILERFSAQQFPDLHSELNLSSLELGDSALYFCASSGGADFSYEQYFGPGTRLTVT.

The chain couples TRBV6-1 to TRBJ2-2; 9 bases agree with TRBD1. Losses at the gene ends were 4 bases for V and 3 bases for J; bases not matched to a gene: 9. Germline V gene sequence: CDR1 MNHNS, CDR2 SASEGT. The CDR3 is made up of 17 amino acids. The CDR3 bases are TGTGCCAGCAGTGCGGACAGGGGCTCTCGGGACACCGGGGAGCTGTTTTTT. Its protein is CASSADRGSRDTGELFF.

A few counts support this clonotype. The chain employs TRBV3-1 and TRBJ2-7, with D possibly called TRBD1 or TRBD2 (5 bases each). The V end was cut by 3 bases, the J end by 5 bases, with 17 bases between. Germline V gene lookup returns CDR1 LGHDT and CDR2 YNNKEL (reference sequence). This CDR3 region has 15 residues. CDR3 sequence (DNA): TGTGCCAGCAGCCACCGGGCCAGAGGGGTTAACGAGCAGTACTTC. It codes for CASSHRARGVNEQYF.

This clonotype was seen at least ten times. The rearrangement uses TRBV11-2 and TRBJ2-5; 7 positions match TRBD2. CDR3 size: 13 residues. Germline CDR1 and CDR2: SGHAT and FQNNGV. V lost 6 bases and J lost 5; bases outside the gene matches: 6. CDR3 residues: CASRQNGRETQYF. In nucleotides, the CDR3 is TGTGCCAGCAGGCAAAACGGGAGGGAGACCCAGTACTTC.